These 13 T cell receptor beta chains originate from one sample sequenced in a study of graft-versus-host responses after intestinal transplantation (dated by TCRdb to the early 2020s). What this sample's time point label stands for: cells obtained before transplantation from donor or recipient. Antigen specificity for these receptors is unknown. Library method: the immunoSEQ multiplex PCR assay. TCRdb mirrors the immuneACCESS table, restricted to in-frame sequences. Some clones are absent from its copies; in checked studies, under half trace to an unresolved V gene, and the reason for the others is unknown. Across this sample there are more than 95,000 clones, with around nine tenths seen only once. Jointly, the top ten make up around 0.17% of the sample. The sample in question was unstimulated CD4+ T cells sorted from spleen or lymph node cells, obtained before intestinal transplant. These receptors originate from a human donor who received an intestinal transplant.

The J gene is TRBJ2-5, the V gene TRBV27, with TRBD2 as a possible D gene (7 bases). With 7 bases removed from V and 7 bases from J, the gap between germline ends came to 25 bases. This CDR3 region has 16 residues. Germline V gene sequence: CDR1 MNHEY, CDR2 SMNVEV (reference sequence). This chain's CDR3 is CASTNDRGAGLRTQYF. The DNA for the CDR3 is TGTGCCAGCACAAACGACCGGGGGGCCGGGTTGAGGACCCAGTACTTC.

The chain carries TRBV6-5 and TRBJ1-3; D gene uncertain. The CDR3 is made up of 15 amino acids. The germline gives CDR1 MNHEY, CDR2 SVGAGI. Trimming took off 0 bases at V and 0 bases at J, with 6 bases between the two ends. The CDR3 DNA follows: TGTGCCAGCAGTTACTCTCTCAGCTCTGGAAACACCATATATTTT. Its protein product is CASSYSLSSGNTIYF.

CDR3 coding DNA: TGTGCCAGCAGCTTGAGGTCAGGCACCTTGAATTCACCCCTCCACTTT. Translation gives CASSLRSGTLNSPLHF. The chain combines TRBV5-6 with TRBJ1-6; D remains ambiguous. Deletions cut 1 base from V and 7 bases from J, with 15 bases between. The CDR3 sequence is 16 residues long. Germline V gives CDR1 SGHDT, CDR2 YYEEEE. The whole variable domain, remainder taken from reference TRBV5-6 and TRBJ1-6, is DAGVTQSPTHLIKTRGQQVTLRCSPKSGHDTVSWYQQALGQGPQFIFQYYEEEERQRGNFPDRFSGHQFPNYSSELNVNALLLGDSALYLCASSLRSGTLNSPLHFGNGTRLTVT.

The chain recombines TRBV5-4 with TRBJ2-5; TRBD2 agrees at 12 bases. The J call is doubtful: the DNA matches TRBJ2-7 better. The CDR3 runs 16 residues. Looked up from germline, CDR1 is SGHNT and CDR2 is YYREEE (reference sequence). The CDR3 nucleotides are TGTGCCAGCAGCTTGAACCCTAGCGGGAGGGGGAACGAGCAGTACTTC. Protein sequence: CASSLNPSGRGNEQYF.

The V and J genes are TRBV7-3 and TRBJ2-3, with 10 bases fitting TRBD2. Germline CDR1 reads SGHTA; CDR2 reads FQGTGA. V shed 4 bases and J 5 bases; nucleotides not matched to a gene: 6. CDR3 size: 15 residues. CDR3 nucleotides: TGTGCCAGCAGCTCAAGCGGGGGGGCGGTAGATACGCAGTATTTT. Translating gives CASSSSGGAVDTQYF.

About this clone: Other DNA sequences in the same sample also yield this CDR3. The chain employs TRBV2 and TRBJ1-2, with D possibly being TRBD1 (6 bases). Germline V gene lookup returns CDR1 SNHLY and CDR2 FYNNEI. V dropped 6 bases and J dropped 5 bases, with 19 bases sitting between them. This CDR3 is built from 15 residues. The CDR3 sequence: CASRESGTLHYGYTF. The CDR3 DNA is TGTGCCAGCAGGGAATCCGGGACACTTCATTATGGCTACACCTTC.

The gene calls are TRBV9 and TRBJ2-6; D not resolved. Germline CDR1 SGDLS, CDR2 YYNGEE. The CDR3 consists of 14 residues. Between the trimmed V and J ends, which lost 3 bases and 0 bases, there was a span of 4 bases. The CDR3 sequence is CASSANSGANVLTF. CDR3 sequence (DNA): TGTGCCAGCAGCGCCAACTCTGGGGCCAACGTCCTGACTTTC.

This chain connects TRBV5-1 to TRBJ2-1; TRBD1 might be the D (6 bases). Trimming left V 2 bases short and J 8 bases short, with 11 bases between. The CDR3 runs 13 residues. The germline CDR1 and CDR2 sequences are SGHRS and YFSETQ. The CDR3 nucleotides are TGCGCCAGCAGCTTTCAGGGGACCGATGAGCAGTTCTTC. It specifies CASSFQGTDEQFF.

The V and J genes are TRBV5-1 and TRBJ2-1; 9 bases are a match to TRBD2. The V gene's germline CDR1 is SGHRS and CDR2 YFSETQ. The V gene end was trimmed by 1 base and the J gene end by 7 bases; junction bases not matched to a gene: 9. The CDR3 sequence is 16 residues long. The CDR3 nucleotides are TGCGCCAGCAGCTTGTCGGGTCTAGCGGGGAATAATGAGCAGTTCTTC. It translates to CASSLSGLAGNNEQFF.

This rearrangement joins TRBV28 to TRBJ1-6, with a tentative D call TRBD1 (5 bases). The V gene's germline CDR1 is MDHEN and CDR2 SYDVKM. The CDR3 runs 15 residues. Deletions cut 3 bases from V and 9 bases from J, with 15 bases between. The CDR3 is CASSFGREVGSPLHF. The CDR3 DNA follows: TGTGCCAGCAGTTTCGGCAGGGAGGTGGGTTCACCCCTCCACTTT.

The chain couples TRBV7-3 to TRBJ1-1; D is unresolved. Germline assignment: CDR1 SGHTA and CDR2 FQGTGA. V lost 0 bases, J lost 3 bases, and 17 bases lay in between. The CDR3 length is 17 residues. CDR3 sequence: CASSLTPFGGGHTEAFF. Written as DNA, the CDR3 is TGTGCCAGCAGCTTAACCCCCTTTGGAGGAGGGCACACTGAAGCTTTCTTT.

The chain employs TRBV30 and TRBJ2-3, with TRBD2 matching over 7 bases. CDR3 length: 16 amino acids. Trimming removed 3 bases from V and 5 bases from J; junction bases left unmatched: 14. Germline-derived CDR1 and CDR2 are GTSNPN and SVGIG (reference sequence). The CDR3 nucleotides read TGTGCCTGGAGCGATAGTGGACTAGTGCGGATAGATACGCAGTATTTT. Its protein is CAWSDSGLVRIDTQYF.

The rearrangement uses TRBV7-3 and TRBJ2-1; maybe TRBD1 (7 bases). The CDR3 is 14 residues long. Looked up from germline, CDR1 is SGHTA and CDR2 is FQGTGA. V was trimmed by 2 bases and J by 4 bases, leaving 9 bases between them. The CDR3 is CASSLAGQYNEQFF. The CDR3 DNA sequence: TGTGCCAGCAGCTTAGCGGGACAGTACAATGAGCAGTTCTTC.